The clone carrying this TCR beta chain has more than one count but fewer than ten. Using a J-beta primer mix together with a sample-barcoded 5' primer, a second PCR was run for roughly 7 to 12 cycles. With 12 random nucleotides, a template-switch adaptor tagged each individual cDNA molecule. TCRdb called the 5' RACE reads again in MiXCR, with one record for every CDR3 protein. In the table there are roughly 1,300,000 distinct CDR3 sequences, around 59% of which are singletons. The V gene's germline CDR1 is MRHNA and CDR2 SNTAGT. The CDR3 consists of 15 residues. V lost 3 bases, J lost 1 base, and 12 bases lay in between. The data are from a study of blood T cells in healthy people across ages.

The sequenced material came from blood. This sequence was found in a young man in good health. The V and J genes are TRBV6-4 and TRBJ2-5, with D perhaps matching TRBD2 (6 bases). CDR3 protein: CASSDWRGLQETQYF. The CDR3 nucleotides read TGTGCCAGCAGTGATTGGAGGGGCCTCCAAGAGACCCAGTACTTC.